The following is a T cell receptor (beta chain) sequence with its context. Antigen unknown. This sample was included in a study of T-cell memory formation after mild COVID-19. About the study: TCR clusters were mostly donor specific. Study-wide results and caveats: That cross-reactive memory joined was suggested by some responding clones appearing in pre-infection memory. Of the contracting clones, CD4+ ones lay mainly in CM and EM, and CD8+ ones in EMRA.

J was trimmed by 4 bases and V by 4 bases; bases with no gene match: 4. Germline V gene lookup returns CDR1 DFQATT and CDR2 SNEGSKA (reference sequence). This CDR3 is built from 15 residues. TCRdb reprocessed the 5' RACE reads with MiXCR, giving one entry per CDR3 protein. Of tens of thousands of distinct CDR3 sequences listed, 10% to 15% are singletons. Sequenced sample: PBMCs or a T cell subset sorted from them (not recorded which). The chain is built from TRBV20-1 and TRBJ2-1; 13 bases fit TRBD2. This TCR came from an adult woman who had mild COVID-19 (a few samples of this study predate the infection). Cell type and time point are not known. In DNA form, the CDR3 reads TGCAGTGCTATATGGACTAGCGGGAGATACAATGAGCAGTTCTTC. This codes for CSAIWTSGRYNEQFF.